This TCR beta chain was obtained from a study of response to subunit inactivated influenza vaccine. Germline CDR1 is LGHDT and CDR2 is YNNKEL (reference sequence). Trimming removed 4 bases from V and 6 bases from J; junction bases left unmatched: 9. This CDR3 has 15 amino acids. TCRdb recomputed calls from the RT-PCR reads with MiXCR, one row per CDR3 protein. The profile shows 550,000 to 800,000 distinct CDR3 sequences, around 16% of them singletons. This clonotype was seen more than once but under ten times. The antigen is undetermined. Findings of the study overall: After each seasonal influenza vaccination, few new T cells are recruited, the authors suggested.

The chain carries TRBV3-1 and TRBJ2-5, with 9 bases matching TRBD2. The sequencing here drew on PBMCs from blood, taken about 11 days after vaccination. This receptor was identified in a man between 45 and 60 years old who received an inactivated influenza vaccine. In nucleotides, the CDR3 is TGTGCCAGCAGCCCACGGTTAGCGGGAGAACAGACCCAGTACTTC. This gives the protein CASSPRLAGEQTQYF.